This TCR beta chain was captured by sequencing in a study of blood T cell repertoires in COVID-19. As for the study in general: Collection of acute and convalescent COVID-19 samples took place in the United States, Italy and Spain.

As originally analysed: By means of reference gene primer amplification, nucleated cell counts were estimated. TCRdb's copy holds only in-frame clones and misses some; the assay was immunoSEQ multiplex PCR. For V, J and clone size, that table is used; D and trimming come from the DNA. The sample lists approximately 250,000 clones; approximately 85% were seen once. The CDR3 is 12 residues long. Germline V gives CDR1 ENHRY, CDR2 SYGVKD. Trimming removed 3 bases from V and 8 bases from J; junction bases left unmatched: 3. This clone was counted between two and nine times. The sample comprised peripheral blood. V gene TRBV10-3 combines with J gene TRBJ1-2, with TRBD1 matching over 7 bases. This receptor was taken from a man between 35 and 55 years old with acute or convalescent COVID-19. The CDR3 DNA follows: TGTGCCATCAGTGAAGGAGGGGGCGGCTACACCTTC. The encoded protein is CAISEGGGGYTF.